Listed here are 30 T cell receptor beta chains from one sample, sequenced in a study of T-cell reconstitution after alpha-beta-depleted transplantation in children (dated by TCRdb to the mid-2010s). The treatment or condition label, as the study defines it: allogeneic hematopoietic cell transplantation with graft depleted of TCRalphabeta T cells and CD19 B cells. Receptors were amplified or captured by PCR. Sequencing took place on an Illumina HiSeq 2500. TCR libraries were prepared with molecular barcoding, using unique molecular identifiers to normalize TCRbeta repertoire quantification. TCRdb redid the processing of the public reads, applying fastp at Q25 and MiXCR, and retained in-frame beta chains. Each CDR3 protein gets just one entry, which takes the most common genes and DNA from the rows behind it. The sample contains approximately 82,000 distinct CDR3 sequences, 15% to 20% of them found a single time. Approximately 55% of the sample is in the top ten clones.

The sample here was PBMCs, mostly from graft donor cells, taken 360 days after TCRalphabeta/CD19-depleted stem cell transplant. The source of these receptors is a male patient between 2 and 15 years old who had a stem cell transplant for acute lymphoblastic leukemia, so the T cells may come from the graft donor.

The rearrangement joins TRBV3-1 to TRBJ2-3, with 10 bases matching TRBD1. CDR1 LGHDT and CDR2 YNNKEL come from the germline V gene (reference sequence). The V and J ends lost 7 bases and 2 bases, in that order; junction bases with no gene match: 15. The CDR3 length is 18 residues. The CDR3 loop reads CASTKEGTGVWDTDTQYF. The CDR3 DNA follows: TGTGCCAGCACCAAAGAGGGGACAGGGGTGTGGGACACAGATACGCAGTATTTT.

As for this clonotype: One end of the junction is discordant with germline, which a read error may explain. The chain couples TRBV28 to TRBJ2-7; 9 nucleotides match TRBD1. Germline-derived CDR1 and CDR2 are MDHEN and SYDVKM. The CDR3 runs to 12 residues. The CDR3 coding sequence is TGTGCCAGCAGTATCCTCCGGGACAGGGTGAACTTC. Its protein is CASSILRDRVNF.

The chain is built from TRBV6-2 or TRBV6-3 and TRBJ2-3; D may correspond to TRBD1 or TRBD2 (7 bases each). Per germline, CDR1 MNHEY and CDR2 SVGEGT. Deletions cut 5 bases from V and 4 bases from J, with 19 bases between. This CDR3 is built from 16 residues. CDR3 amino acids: CASSVVWGGGPDTQYF. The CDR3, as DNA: TGTGCCAGCAGTGTTGTTTGGGGAGGGGGCCCAGATACGCAGTATTTT.

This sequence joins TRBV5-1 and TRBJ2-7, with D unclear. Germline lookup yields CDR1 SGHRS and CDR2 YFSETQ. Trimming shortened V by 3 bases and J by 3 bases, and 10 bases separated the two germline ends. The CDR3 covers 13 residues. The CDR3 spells CASSSDGLYEQYF. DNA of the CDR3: TGCGCCAGCAGCTCGGATGGGCTCTACGAGCAGTACTTC.

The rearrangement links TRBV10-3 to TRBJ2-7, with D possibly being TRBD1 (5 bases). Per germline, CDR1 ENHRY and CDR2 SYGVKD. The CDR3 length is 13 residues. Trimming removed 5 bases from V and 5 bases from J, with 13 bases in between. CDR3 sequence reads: CAISSRDPHEQYF. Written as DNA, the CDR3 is TGTGCCATCAGTAGCAGGGATCCGCACGAGCAGTACTTC.

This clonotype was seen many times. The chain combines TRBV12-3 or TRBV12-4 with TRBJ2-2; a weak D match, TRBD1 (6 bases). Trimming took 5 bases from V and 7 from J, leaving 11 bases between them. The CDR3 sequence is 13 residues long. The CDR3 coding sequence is TGTGCCAGCAGTATCCGGGACAACGGGGAGCTGTTTTTT. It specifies CASSIRDNGELFF.

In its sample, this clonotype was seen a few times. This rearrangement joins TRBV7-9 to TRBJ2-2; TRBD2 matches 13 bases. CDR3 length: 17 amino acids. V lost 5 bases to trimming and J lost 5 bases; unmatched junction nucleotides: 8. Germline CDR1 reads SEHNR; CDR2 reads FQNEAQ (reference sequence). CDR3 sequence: CASSQATSGRETGELFF. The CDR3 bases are TGTGCCAGCAGCCAAGCTACTAGCGGGAGGGAAACCGGGGAGCTGTTTTTT.

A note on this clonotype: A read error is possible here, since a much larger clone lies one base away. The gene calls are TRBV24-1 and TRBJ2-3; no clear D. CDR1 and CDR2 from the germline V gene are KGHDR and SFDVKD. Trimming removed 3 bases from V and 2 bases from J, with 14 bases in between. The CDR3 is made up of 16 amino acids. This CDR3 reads CATSDPRTGDTDTQYF. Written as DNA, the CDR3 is TGTGCCACCAGTGATCCGCGGACGGGTGACACAGATACGCAGTATTTT.

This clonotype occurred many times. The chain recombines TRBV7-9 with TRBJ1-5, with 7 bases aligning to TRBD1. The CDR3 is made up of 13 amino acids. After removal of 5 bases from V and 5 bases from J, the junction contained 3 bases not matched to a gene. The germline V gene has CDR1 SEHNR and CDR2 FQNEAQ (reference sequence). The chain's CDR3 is CASSPQGDQPQHF. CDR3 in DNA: TGTGCCAGCAGCCCGCAGGGGGATCAGCCCCAGCATTTT. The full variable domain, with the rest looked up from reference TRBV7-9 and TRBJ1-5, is DTGVSQNPRHKITKRGQNVTFRCDPISEHNRLYWYRQTLGQGPEFLTYFQNEAQLEKSRLLSDRFSAERPKGSFSTLEIQRTEQGDSAMYLCASSPQGDQPQHFGDGTRLSIL.

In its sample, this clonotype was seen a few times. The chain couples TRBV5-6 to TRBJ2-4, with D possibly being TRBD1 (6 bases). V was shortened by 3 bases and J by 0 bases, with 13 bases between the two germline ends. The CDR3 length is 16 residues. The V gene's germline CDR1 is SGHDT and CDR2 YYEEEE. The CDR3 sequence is CASSSYYRVAKNIQYF. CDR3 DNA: TGTGCCAGCAGCTCTTATTACAGGGTAGCCAAAAACATTCAGTACTTC. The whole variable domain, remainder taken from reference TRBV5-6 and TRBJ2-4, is DAGVTQSPTHLIKTRGQQVTLRCSPKSGHDTVSWYQQALGQGPQFIFQYYEEEERQRGNFPDRFSGHQFPNYSSELNVNALLLGDSALYLCASSSYYRVAKNIQYFGAGTRLSVL.

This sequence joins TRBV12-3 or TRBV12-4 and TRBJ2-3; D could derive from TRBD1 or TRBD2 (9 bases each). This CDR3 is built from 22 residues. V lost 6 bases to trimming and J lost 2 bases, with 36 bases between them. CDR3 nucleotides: TGTGCCAGCAGAACCGGGACAGGGCAAAATTGGGTAGCGGGGGCGTTCACAGATACGCAGTATTTT. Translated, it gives CASRTGTGQNWVAGAFTDTQYF.

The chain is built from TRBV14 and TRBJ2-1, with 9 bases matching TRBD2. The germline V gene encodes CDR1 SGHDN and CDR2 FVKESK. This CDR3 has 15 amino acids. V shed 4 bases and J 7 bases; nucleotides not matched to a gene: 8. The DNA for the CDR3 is TGTGCCAGCAGCCCTCTAGCGGGACTTGAAAATGAGCAGTTCTTC. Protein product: CASSPLAGLENEQFF.

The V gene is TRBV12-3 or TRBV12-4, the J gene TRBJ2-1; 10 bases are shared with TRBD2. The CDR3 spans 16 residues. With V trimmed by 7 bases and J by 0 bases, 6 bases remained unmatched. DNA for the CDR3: TGTGCCAGCACCAGGAGACTAGCGGGCTCCTACAATGAGCAGTTCTTC. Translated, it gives CASTRRLAGSYNEQFF.

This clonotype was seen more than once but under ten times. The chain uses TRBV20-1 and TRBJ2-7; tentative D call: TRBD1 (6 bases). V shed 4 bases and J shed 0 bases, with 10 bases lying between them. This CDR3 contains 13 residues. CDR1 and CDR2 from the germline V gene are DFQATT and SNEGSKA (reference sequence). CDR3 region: CSAIGQLSYEQYF. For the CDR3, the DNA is TGCAGTGCTATAGGACAGCTCTCCTACGAGCAGTACTTC.

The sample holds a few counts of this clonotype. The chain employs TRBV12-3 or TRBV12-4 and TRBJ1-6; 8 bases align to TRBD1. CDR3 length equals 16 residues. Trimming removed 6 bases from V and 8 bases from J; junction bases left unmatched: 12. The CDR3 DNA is TGTGCCAGCAGCATGACAGGGGAGAAATCGGATTCACCCCTCCACTTT. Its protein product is CASSMTGEKSDSPLHF.

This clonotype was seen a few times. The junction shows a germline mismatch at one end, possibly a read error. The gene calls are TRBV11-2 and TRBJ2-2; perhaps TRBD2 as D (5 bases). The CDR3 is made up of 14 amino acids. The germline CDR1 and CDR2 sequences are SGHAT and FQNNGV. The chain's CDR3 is CASSLETRNGELVF. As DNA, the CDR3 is TGTGCCAGCAGCTTAGAAACGAGGAACGGGGAGCTGGTTTTT.

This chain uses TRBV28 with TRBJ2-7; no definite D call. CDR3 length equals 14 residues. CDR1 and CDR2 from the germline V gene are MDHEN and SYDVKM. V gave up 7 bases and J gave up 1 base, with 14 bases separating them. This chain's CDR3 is CASKSRLLSYEQYF. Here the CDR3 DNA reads TGTGCCAGCAAGTCTAGGCTCCTGTCCTACGAGCAGTACTTC.

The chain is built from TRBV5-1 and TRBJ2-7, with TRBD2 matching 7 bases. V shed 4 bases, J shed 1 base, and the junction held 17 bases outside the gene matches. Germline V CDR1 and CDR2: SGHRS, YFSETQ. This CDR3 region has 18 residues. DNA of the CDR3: TGCGCCAGCAGCCGCAGCGGGACTCCCCTTTTGAGGTCCTACGAGCAGTACTTC. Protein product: CASSRSGTPLLRSYEQYF. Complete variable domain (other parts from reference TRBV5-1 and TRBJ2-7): KAGVTQTPRYLIKTRGQQVTLSCSPISGHRSVSWYQQTPGQGLQFLFEYFSETQRNKGNFPGRFSGRQFSNSRSEMNVSTLELGDSALYLCASSRSGTPLLRSYEQYFGPGTRLTVT.

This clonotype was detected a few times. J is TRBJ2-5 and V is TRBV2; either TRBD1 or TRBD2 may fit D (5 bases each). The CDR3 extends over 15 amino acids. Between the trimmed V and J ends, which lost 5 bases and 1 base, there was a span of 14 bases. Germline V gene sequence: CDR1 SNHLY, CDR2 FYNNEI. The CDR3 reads CASSIMGRIQETQYF. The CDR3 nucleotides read TGTGCCAGCAGTATTATGGGACGGATCCAAGAGACCCAGTACTTC.

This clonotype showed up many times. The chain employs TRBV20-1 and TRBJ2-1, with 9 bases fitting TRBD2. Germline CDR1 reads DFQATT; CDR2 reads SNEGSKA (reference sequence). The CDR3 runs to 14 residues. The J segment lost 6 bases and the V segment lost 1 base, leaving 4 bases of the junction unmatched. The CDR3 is CSARGLAGTNEQFF. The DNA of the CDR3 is TGCAGTGCTAGAGGTCTAGCGGGAACCAATGAGCAGTTCTTC.

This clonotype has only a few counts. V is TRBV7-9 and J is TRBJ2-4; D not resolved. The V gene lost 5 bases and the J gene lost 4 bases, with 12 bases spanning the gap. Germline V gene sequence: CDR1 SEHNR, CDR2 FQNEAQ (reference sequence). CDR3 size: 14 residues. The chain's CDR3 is CASSAGPSKNIQYF. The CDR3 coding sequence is TGTGCCAGCAGCGCTGGCCCCTCTAAAAACATTCAGTACTTC.

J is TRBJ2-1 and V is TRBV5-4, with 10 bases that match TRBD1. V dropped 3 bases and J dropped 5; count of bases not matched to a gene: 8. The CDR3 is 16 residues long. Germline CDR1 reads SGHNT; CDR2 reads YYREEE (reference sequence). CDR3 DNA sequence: TGTGCCAGCAGCTCCCGGGACAGGGGTCCCAACAATGAGCAGTTCTTC. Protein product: CASSSRDRGPNNEQFF.

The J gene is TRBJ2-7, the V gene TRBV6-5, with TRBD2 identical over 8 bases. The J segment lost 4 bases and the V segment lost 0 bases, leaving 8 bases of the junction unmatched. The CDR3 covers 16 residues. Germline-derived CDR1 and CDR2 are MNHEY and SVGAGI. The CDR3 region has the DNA TGTGCCAGCAGTTACTCGATACTAGCGGTACATTACGAGCAGTACTTC. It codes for CASSYSILAVHYEQYF.

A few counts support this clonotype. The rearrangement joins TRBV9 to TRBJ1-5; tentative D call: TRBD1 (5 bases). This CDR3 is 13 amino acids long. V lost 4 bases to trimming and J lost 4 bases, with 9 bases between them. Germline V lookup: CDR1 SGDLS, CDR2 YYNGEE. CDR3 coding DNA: TGTGCCAGCAGCCGGGGGAAGAATCAGCCCCAGCATTTT. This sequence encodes CASSRGKNQPQHF.

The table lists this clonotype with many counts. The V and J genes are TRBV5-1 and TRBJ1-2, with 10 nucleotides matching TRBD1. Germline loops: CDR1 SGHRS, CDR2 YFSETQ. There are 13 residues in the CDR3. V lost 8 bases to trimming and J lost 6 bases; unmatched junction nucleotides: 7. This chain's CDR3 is CARLRQGAHGYTF. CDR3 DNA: TGCGCCAGACTAAGACAGGGGGCGCATGGCTACACCTTC.

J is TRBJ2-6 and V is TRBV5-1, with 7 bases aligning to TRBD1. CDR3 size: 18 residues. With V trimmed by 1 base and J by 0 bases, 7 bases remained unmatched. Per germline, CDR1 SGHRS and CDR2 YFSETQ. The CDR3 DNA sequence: TGCGCCAGCAGCTTGAGGGACAGCGGAGACTCTGGGGCCAACGTCCTGACTTTC. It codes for CASSLRDSGDSGANVLTF. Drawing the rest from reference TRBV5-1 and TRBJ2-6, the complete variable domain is KAGVTQTPRYLIKTRGQQVTLSCSPISGHRSVSWYQQTPGQGLQFLFEYFSETQRNKGNFPGRFSGRQFSNSRSEMNVSTLELGDSALYLCASSLRDSGDSGANVLTFGAGSRLTVL.

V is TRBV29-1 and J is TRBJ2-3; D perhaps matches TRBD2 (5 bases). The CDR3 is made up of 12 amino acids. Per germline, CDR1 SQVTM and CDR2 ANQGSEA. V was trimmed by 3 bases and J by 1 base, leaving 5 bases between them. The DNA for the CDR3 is TGCAGCGTTGACGGGGGCACAGATACGCAGTATTTT. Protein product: CSVDGGTDTQYF.

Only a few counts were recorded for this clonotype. CDR3 in amino acids: CASSQSPPGTSRGNEQFF. CDR3 in DNA: TGTGCCAGCAGCCAATCTCCCCCGGGGACTAGTCGGGGTAATGAGCAGTTCTTC. The V call is TRBV3-1, the J call TRBJ2-1, with 8 bases lining up with TRBD2. The CDR3 is 18 amino acids. V lost 2 bases, J lost 7 bases, and 16 bases stayed unmatched. Germline loops: CDR1 LGHDT, CDR2 YNNKEL (reference sequence).

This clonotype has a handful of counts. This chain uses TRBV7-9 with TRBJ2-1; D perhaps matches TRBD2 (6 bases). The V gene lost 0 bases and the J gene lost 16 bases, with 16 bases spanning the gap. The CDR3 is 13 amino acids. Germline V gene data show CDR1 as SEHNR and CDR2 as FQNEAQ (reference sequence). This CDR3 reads CASSLAGTQDGFF. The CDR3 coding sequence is TGTGCCAGCAGCTTAGCTGGGACTCAAGATGGATTCTTC.

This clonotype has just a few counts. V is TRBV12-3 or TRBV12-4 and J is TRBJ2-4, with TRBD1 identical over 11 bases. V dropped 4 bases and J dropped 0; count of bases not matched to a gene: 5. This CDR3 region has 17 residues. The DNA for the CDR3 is TGTGCCAGCAGTTCGGGACAGGGGGGACTAGCCAAAAACATTCAGTACTTC. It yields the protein CASSSGQGGLAKNIQYF.